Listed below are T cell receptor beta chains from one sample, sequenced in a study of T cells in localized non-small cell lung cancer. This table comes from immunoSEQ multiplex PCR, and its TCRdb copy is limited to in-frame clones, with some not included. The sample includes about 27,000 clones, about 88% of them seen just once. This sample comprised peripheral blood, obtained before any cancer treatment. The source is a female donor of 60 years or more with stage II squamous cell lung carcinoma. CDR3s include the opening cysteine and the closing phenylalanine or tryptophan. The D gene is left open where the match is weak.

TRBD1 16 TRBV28 CASSSTGELNNQPQHF
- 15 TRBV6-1 CASSEQGSLPDTQYF
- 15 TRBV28 CASSLGTSPNYGYTF
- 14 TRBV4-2 CASSQGRRDTEAFF
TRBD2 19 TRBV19 CASSMPSGTSGGSYNEQFF
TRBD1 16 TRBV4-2 CASSQRTGLDTGELFF
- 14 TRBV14 CASSQVRNTGELFF
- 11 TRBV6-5 CASRNGATIYF
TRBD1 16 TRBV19 CASSRGQGTSNQPQHF
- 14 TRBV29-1 CSVDETAITDTQYF
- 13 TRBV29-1 CSVDWGPQETQYF
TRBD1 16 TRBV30 CAWSPPGTGSNQPQHF
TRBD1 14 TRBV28 CASSTGTGSYEQYF
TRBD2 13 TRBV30 CACSSGRATEQFF
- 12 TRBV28 CASSSDLNEQYF
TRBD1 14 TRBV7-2 CASSTGQGAGELFF
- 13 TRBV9 CASSAPSLGEQFF
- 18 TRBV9 CASSVPRGADLMNTEAFF
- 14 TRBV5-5 CASSSSRSSYEQYF
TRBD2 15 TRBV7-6 CASSLQAGGPYEQYF
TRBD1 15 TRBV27 CASSARQGMADTQYF
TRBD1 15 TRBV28 CASKSGTGGSYEQYF
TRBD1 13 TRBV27 CASSVRGRNEQYF
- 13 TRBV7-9 CASSLGVNEKLFF
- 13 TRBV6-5 CASSPGRRMRVFF
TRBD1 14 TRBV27 CASSPGQGKEKLFF
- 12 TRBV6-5 CASNGAGNTIYF
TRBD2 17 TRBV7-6 CASSLDVGLAALDTQYF
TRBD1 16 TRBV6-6 CASSPGDRALNTEAFF
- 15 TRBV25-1 CASSILVGAREKLFF
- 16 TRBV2 CASTLGSSDPLQGQFF
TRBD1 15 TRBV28 CASSVGTGSPYEQYF
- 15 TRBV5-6 CASSLAAGPLSPLHF
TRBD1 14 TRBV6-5 CASRAGTGLETQYF
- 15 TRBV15 CATSRGSLAKNIQYF
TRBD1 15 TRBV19 CASSRGTGANYGYTF
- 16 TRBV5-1 CASSQRALEAKNIQYF
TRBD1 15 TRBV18 CASSTTGNSNEKLFF
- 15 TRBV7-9 CASSPGSGSNQPQHF
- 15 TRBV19 CASKTSASGTDTQYF
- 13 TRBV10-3 CAITPGGRETQYF
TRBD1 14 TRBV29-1 CSVEEGTGPREQYF
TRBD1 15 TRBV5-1 CASKNSWTGDYGYTF
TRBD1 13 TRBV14 CASSLGQAYGYTF
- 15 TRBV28 CASSLRQLSGNTIYF
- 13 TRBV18 CASSPGTHYEQYF
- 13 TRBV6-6 CASSYRGGNIQYF
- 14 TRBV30 CAWSVTGADTEAFF
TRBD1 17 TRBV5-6 CASSLAGGDRRTDTQYF
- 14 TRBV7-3 CASSNRGGADGYTF
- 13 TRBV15 CATSFRTNYGYTF
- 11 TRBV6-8 CASVQQGCYTF
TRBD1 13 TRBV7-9 CASSPGQDYGYTF
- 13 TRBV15 CATSRDTGETQYF
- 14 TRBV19 CASRRGADTGELFF
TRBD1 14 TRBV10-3 CAIRRQGQNEKLFF
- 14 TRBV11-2 CASSTQNPLYEQYF
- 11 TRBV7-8 CASSPRDTQYF